Sequencing of this T cell receptor beta chain was carried out in a study of CD8 T cells in ankylosing spondylitis. The J segment lost 9 bases and the V segment lost 2 bases, leaving 7 bases of the junction unmatched. The length of the CDR3 is 14 residues. Per germline, CDR1 SGHVS and CDR2 FQNEAQ. Of note for this clonotype: This may be a read error: a much more frequent sequence differs by one nucleotide.

TCRdb used MiXCR to reprocess the 5' RACE reads, holding one entry per CDR3 protein. The repertoire has 300,000 to 350,000 distinct CDR3 sequences, around a tenth of them found once; the top ten carry about a tenth. The chain combines TRBV7-8 with TRBJ1-5, with 7 bases aligning to TRBD1. The sequence came from a female donor with ankylosing spondylitis or in good health (not recorded which). Sequenced sample: blood, either unsorted or a sorted T cell fraction (not recorded which). CDR3 in DNA: TGTGCCAGCAGCTTATACAGGGGAGGTCGGCCCCAGCATTTT. Amino acids: CASSLYRGGRPQHF.